This T cell receptor (beta chain) came from a study of blood T cell repertoires in COVID-19. Across the whole study: The samples span acute and convalescent COVID-19 from the United States, Italy and Spain.

Assay: immunoSEQ multiplex PCR; the TCRdb copy retains only in-frame clones and omits some. The repertoire has 240,000 or so clones, about 81% of them found once; the top ten carry about an eighth. There are a few counts of this clone. Other DNA sequences in the same sample also yield this CDR3. The germline V and J ends were trimmed by 3 bases and 4 bases, with 9 bases remaining between them. Germline V CDR1 and CDR2: KGHSH, LQKENI. The length of the CDR3 is 13 residues. This receptor was identified in an older woman with active or convalescent COVID-19. Material: peripheral blood. The genes are TRBV18 and TRBJ1-1; D is possibly TRBD1 (5 bases). The CDR3 DNA reads as TGTGCCAGCTCACCGGTGGGGGGCACTGAAGCTTTCTTT. Its protein is CASSPVGGTEAFF.